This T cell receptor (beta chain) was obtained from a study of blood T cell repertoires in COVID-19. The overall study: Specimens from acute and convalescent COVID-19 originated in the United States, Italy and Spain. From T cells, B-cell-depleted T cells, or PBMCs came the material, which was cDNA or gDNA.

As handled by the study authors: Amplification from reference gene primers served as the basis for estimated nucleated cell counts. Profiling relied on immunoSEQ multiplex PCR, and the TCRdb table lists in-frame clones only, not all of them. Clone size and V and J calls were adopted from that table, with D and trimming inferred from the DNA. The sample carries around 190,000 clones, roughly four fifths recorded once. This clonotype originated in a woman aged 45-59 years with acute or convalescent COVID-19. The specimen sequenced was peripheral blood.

As DNA, the CDR3 is TGCGCCAGCAGCTCCCCGTGGGACATTAATGGCTACACCTTC. This sequence encodes CASSSPWDINGYTF. The chain carries TRBV5-1 and TRBJ1-2; TRBD1 is a possible D gene (6 bases). The germline CDR1 and CDR2 sequences are SGHRS and YFSETQ. CDR3 length equals 14 residues. V was clipped by 3 bases and J by 6 bases, with 15 bases between them.